What follows is one TCR beta chain and its context. The germline V and J ends were trimmed by 6 bases and 5 bases, with 14 bases remaining between them. The CDR3 spans 15 residues. Germline CDR1 is MDHEN and CDR2 is SYDVKM. Only in-frame clones appear in the TCRdb table, and some are missing; sequencing was by immunoSEQ multiplex PCR. In the table there are about 94,000 clones, approximately 79% of which are singletons. This entry comes from a study of blood T cell repertoires in COVID-19. The chain combines TRBV28 with TRBJ1-6, with D perhaps TRBD1 (6 bases). Sequenced material: peripheral blood. The sequence derives from a man in his 70s with COVID-19, enrolled during active disease. The CDR3 sequence: CASRPGGGHNSPLHF. Written as DNA, the CDR3 is TGTGCCAGCAGACCCGGCGGGGGCCATAATTCACCCCTCCACTTT.